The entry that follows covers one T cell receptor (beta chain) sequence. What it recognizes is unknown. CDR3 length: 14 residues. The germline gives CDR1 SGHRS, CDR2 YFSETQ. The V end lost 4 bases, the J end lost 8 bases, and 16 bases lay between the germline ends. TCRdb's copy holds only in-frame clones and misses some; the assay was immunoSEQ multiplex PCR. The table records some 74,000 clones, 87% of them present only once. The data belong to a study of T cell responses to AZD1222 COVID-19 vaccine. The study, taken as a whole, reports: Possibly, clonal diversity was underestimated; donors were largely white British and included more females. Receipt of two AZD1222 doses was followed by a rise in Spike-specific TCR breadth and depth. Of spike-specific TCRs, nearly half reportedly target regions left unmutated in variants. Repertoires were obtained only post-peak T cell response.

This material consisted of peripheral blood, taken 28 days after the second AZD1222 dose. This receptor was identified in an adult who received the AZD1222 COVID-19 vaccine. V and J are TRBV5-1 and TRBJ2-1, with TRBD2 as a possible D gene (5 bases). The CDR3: CASSLLGGGDEQFF. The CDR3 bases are TGCGCCAGCAGCCTACTAGGCGGTGGGGATGAGCAGTTCTTC.